This paragraph covers one TCR beta chain sequence. CDR3 length: 13 amino acids. The germline gives CDR1 SEHNR, CDR2 FQNEAQ (reference sequence). V lost 5 bases and J lost 7; bases outside the gene matches: 7. This sample is drawn from a study of blood T cells in healthy people across ages. About the research overall: Template switching picked up about one barcoded beta molecule for each two T cells.

PCR was performed a second time for about 7 to 11 cycles using a sample-barcoded 5' primer and a J-beta primer mix. One entry per CDR3 protein results from TCRdb running MiXCR on the 5' RACE reads. The sample holds 850,000 to 1,000,000 distinct CDR3 sequences, roughly 50% seen once. The origin of this receptor is a young man in good health. The chain employs TRBV7-9 and TRBJ1-2, with TRBD1 identical over 7 bases. Material: blood. In nucleotides, the CDR3 is TGTGCCAGCAGCCGAACAGGGGTAGCTGGCTACACCTTC. Amino acid sequence: CASSRTGVAGYTF.